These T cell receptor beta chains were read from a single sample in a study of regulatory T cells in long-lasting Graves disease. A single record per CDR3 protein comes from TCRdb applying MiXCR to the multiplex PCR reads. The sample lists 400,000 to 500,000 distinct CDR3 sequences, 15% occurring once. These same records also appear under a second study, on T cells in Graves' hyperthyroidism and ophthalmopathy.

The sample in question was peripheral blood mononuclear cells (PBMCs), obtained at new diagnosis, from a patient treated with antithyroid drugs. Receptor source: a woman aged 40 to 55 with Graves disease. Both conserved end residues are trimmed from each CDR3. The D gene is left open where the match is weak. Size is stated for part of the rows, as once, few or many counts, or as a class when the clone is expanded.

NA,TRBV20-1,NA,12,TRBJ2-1,SALRRRSGNEQF
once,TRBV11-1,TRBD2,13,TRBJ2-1,ASSSQLAGVWEQF
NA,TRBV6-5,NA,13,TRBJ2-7,ASSYDGTPTYEQY
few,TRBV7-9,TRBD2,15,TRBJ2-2,ASSLEIAGVGTGELF
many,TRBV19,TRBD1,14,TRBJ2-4,ASSQDRGGILSIQY
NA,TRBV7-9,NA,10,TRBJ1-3,ASSLGANTIY
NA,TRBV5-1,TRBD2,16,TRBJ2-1,ASSLAGLAGASYNEQF
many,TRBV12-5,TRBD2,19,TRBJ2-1,ASGLVLEGGAGARPYNEQF
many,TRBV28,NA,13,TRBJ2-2,ASIVGSRYTGELF
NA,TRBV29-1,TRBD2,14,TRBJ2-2,SVGGLAGANTGELF
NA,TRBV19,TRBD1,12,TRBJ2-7,ASSMTGGAYEQY
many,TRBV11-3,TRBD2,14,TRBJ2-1,ASSFGELAGVYEQF
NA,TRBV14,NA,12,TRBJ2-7,ASSQVGGTYEQY
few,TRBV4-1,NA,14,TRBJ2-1,ASSHAIVPPYNEQF
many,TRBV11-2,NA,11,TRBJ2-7,ASSLVGYYEQY
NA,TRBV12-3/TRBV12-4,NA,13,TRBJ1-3,ASSSNTNSGNTIY
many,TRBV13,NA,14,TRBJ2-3,ASSLGVSRSTDTQY
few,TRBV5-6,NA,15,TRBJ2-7,ASSLGGWRTNENEQY
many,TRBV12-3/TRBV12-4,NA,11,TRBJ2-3,ASSSLDTDTQY
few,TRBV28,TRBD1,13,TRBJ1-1,ASTLPGQGRTEAF
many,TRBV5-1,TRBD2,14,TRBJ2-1,ASSPGLAGSYNEQF
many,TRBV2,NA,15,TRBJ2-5,ASTTNSLGTSVETQY
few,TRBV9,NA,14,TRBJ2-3,ASSAWEGEATDTQY
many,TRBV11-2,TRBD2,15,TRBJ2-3,ASSLDRLVGGPDTQY
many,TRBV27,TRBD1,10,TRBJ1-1,ASSPRGVEAF
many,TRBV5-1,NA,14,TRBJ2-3,ASSLALARSTDTQY
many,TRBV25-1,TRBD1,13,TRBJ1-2,ASSESTGGAYGYT
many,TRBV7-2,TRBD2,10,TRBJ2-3,ASSSLAGSQY
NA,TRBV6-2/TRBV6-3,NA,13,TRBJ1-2,ASSYSDRVNYGYT
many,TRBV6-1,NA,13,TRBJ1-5,ASSEGPGPSQPQH
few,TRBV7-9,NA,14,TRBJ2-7,ASSGDKARLTYEQY
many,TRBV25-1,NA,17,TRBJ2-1,ASRKGGGSQAVPYNEQF
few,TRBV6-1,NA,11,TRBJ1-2,ASSENLIYGYT
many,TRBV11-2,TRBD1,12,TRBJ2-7,ASSPRTGRNEQY
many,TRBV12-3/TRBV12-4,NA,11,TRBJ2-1,ASSFLSGNEQF
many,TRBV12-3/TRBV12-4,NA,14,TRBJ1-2,ASSLGGAVGGYGYT
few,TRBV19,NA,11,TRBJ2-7,ASSIQGPYEQY
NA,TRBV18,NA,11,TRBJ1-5,ASSPSTGQPQH
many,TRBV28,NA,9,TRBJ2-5,ASSPMVTQY
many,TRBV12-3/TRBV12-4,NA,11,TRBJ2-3,ASSLMLGDTQY
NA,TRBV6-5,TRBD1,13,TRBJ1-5,ASSYSGGAGQPQH
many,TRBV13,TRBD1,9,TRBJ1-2,ASSLRTGNT
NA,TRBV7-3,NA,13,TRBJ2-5,ASSLKKGTQETQY
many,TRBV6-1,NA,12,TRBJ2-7,ASSGGDSGPEQY
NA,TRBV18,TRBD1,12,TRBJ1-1,ASSPSTGGTEAF
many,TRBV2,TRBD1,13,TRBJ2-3,ASSEAVGGADTQY
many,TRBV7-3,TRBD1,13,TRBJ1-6,ASSLDRVNNSPLH
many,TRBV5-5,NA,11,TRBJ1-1,ASSLALTSEAF
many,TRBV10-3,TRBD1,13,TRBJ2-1,AISASGQGYNEQF
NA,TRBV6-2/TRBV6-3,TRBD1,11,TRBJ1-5,ASRDRQNQPQH